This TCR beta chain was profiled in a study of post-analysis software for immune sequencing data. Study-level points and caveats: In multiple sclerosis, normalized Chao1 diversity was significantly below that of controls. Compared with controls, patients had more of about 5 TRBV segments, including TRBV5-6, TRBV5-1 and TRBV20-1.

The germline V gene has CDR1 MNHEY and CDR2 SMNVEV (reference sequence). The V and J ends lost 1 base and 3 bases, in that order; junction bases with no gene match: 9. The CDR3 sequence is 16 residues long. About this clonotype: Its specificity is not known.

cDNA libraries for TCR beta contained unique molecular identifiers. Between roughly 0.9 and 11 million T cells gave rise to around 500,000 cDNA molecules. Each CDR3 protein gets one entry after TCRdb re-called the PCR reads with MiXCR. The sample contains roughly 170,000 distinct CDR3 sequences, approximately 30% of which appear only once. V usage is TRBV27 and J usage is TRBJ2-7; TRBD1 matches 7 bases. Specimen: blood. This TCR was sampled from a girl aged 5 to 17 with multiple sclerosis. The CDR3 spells CASSLWPGQRIYEQYF. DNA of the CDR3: TGTGCCAGCAGTTTATGGCCGGGACAGCGCATCTACGAGCAGTACTTC.